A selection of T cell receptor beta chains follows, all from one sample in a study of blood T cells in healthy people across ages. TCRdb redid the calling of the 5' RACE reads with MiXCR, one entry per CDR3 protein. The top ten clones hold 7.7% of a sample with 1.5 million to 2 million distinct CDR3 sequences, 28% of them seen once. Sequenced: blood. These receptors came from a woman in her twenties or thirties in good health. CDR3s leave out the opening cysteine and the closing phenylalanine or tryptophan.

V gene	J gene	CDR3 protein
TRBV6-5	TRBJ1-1	ASSRRRMSTEAF
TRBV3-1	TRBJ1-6	ASSHQMRRDSPLH
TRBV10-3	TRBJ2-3	AISVTRQGARRDTQY
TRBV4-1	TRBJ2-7	ASSTNQGTGEQY
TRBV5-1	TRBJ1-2	ASSPSGQISYGYT
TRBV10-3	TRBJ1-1	AISEVVTSTEAF
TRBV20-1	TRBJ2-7	SARQTSGYEQY
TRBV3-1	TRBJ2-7	ASSQGLAVPSYEQY
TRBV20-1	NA	SAIPGGETQY
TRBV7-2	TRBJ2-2	ASSSEGAGTGELF
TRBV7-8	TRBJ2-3	ASSLAQKSSANTQY
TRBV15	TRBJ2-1	ATSRRRGGSPNEQF
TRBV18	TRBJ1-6	ASSPDGDSPLH
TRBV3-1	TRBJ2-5	ASSQDVGGDETQY
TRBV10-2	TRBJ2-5	ASSLAGFETQY
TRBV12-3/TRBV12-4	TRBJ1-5	ASSATAWGQPQH
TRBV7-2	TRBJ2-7	ASSAILPGAMGEQY
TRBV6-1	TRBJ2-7	ASSEGENEQY
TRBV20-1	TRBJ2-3	SARAAATDTQY
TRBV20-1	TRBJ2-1	SARDTAGAGDEQF
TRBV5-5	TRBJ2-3	ASRAPIVASTDTQY
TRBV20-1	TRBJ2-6	SARPGRASGRSGANVLT
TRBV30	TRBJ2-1	AWKGLEKVNEQF